These 10 T cell receptor beta chains share one sample of origin, sequenced in a study of tumor-infiltrating lymphocytes in primary liver carcinoma. TCR beta cDNA was reverse-transcribed from roughly 0.45 ug of total RNA. The reaction used a constant-region primer and ProtoScript II reverse transcriptase. Libraries covering TCR beta were generated through three nested multiplex PCR rounds (using a slightly modified ARM-PCR). TRBV1-TRBV30 forward primers and a C-beta reverse primer were used in the first two PCR rounds, which each ran for approximately 11 cycles. TCRdb analysed the multiplex PCR reads with MiXCR anew, one entry per CDR3 protein. The top ten hold around 60% of the sample, which has about 59,000 distinct CDR3 sequences, approximately 70% seen once. Co-extraction yielded RNA and DNA from roughly 20-30 mg of unsorted bulk tissue. Sequencing used liver tumor tissue from sampling region 2. Noted subset: tumor region T2, inferior pole. The origin of the receptors is a middle-aged man with primary liver carcinoma and hepatitis B virus infection.

The table lists this clonotype with a count of one. This likely comes from a read error, as the CDR3 has no conserved phenylalanine or tryptophan at its end. The V and J genes are TRBV10-3 and TRBJ2-7, with 15 bases aligning to TRBD2. Trimming removed 8 bases from V and 0 bases from J; junction bases left unmatched: 14. CDR1 is ENHRY and CDR2 is SYGVKD in the germline V gene. The CDR3 is 19 amino acids. The CDR3, as DNA: TGTGCCATCGCCAAACGATCGGGACTAGCGGGAGGATTCTCCTACGAGCAGTACTTA. Its protein is CAIAKRSGLAGGFSYEQYL.

This clonotype was observed at least ten times. The chain recombines TRBV7-9 with TRBJ1-2, with D perhaps TRBD1 (6 bases). Germline assignment: CDR1 SEHNR and CDR2 FQNEAQ (reference sequence). V lost 3 bases and J 6 bases, leaving 14 bases between the germline ends. The CDR3 loop spans 14 amino acids. CDR3 loop: CASSFLGQGHGYTF. The CDR3 region has the DNA TGTGCCAGCAGCTTTCTGGGCCAGGGGCATGGCTACACCTTC.

This clonotype was observed at least ten times. The chain is built from TRBV28 and TRBJ2-1, with no clear D. The CDR3 runs to 15 residues. Per the germline V gene, CDR1 is MDHEN and CDR2 is SYDVKM. Trimming stripped 3 bases from V and 7 bases from J, with 16 bases between. The CDR3: CASSFPASGGNEQFF. The CDR3 nucleotides are TGTGCCAGCAGTTTCCCAGCGTCGGGTGGGAATGAGCAGTTCTTC.

In this sample, this clonotype turned up a few times. No conserved phenylalanine or tryptophan is present at the end of the CDR3, so a read error is the likely explanation. No DNA is shown, since the ends of the CDR3 on it are uncertain; the CDR3 is the one TCRdb lists. This chain connects TRBV11-2 to TRBJ2-5; TRBD2, the D gene given by the table, was not confirmed from the DNA. Looked up from germline, CDR1 is SGHAT and CDR2 is FQNNGV. The CDR3 numbers 16 amino acids, ends counted. The CDR3 here is CASSQTPGGGKEIHYI.

Points on this clonotype: This sequence may be a read error, since a much larger clone differs from it by one base. The chain employs TRBV28 and TRBJ2-7, with D tentatively TRBD1 (6 bases). The CDR3 consists of 15 residues. Per germline, CDR1 MDHEN and CDR2 SYDVKM. CDR3 sequence (DNA): TGTACCAGCAGTTTATTCAACAGGGCCTCCTACGAGCAGTACTTC. Protein: CTSSLFNRASYEQYF.

A single count supports this clonotype. One junction end disagrees with the germline gene, perhaps due to a read error. V is TRBV5-1 and J is TRBJ2-1, with 8 nucleotides matching TRBD1. The CDR3 runs 15 residues. Per germline, CDR1 SGHRS and CDR2 YFSETQ. The CDR3 protein is CASRAGGGWDNEKFF. The CDR3 nucleotides are TGCGCCAGCAGGGCAGGGGGCGGCTGGGACAATGAGAAGTTCTTC.

This clonotype was counted many times. The chain couples TRBV29-1 to TRBJ2-1; D is undetermined. The length of the CDR3 is 10 residues. Germline loops: CDR1 SQVTM, CDR2 ANQGSEA. V was shortened by 7 bases and J by 7 bases, with 8 bases between the two germline ends. This chain's CDR3 is CSARRNEQFF. CDR3 sequence (DNA): TGCAGCGCACGACGTAATGAGCAGTTCTTC.

This clonotype was counted once. A read error may account for a junction end that differs from germline. The chain links TRBV5-4 to TRBJ1-2; TRBD1 matches at 11 bases. CDR3 length equals 15 residues. Germline values: CDR1 SGHNT, CDR2 YYREEE (reference sequence). The CDR3 protein is CVSRGTGGLDYGYTF. The CDR3 DNA sequence: TGTGTCAGCAGGGGGACAGGGGGGCTCGACTATGGCTACACCTTC.

The CDR3 region is CARSLRGNSSYEQYF. The CDR3, as DNA: TGTGCCAGAAGCCTGCGGGGCAATAGCTCCTACGAGCAGTACTTC. This chain links TRBV6-1 with TRBJ2-7; maybe TRBD2 (6 bases). Germline lookup yields CDR1 MNHNS and CDR2 SASEGT. V lost 9 bases, J lost 0 bases, and 18 bases lay in between. The CDR3 has 15 amino acids.

Note on this clonotype: One end of the junction fails to match germline, which may point to a read error. This chain uses TRBV10-3 with TRBJ1-1; the D gene is possibly TRBD1 (6 bases). Germline V lookup: CDR1 ENHRY, CDR2 SYGVKD. The CDR3 sequence is 14 residues long. CDR3 region: CTIQGGGVNTEAFF. The CDR3 DNA reads TGTACCATCCAAGGGGGAGGAGTGAACACTGAAGCTTTCTTT.